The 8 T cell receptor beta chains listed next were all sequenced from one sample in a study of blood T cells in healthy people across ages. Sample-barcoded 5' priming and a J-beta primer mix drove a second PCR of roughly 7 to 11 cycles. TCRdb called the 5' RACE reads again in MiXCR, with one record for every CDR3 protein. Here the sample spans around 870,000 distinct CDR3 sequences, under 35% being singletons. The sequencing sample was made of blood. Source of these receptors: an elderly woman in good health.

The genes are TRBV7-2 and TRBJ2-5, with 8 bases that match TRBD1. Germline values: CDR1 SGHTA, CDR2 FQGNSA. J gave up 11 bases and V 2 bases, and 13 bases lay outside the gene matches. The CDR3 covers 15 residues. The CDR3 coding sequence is TGTGCCAGCAGCTTACGACAGGGGAACCTCAATGAGCAGTACTTC. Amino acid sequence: CASSLRQGNLNEQYF.

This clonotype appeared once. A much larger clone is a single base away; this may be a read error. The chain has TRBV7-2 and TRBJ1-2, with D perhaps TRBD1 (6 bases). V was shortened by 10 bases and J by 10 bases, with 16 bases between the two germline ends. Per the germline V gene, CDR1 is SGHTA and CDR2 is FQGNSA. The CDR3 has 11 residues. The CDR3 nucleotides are TGTGCCAACACGCGACAGGTGAACTACACCTTC. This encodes CANTRQVNYTF.

The CDR3 nucleotides are TGTGCCAGCAGCACAGTGACAGGGGCCCCAGGGGCCAACGTCCTGACTTTC. This sequence encodes CASSTVTGAPGANVLTF. This chain links TRBV7-3 with TRBJ2-6, with TRBD1 matching 8 bases. The germline V gene encodes CDR1 SGHTA and CDR2 FQGTGA. There are 17 residues in the CDR3. V lost 5 bases to trimming and J lost 4 bases; unmatched junction nucleotides: 10.

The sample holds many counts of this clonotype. The CDR3 DNA follows: TGTGCCAGCAGCCAGAACCCGCGACTAGCGGAGAATGAGCAGTTCTTC. This gives the protein CASSQNPRLAENEQFF. This sequence joins TRBV3-1 and TRBJ2-1; TRBD2 agrees at 9 bases. The trim removed 3 bases at V and 7 bases at J, leaving 10 bases unmatched. This CDR3 is built from 16 residues. The germline V gene encodes CDR1 LGHDT and CDR2 YNNKEL (reference sequence).

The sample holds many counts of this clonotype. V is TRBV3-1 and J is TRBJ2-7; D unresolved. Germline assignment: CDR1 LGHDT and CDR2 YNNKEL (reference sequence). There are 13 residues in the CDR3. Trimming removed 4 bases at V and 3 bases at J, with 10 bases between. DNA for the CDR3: TGTGCCAGCAGCCTCGGCGTCAACTACGAGCAGTACTTC. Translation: CASSLGVNYEQYF.

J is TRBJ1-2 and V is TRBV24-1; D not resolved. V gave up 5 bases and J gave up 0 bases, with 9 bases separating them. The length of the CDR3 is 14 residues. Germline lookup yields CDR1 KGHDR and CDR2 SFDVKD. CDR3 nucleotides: TGTGCCACCAGTGGGAACAACCCTAACTATGGCTACACCTTC. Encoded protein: CATSGNNPNYGYTF.

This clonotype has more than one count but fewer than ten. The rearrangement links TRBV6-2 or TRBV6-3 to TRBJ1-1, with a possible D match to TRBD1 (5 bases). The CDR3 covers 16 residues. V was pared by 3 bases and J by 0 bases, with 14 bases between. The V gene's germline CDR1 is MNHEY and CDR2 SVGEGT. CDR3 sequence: CASSYVPGQLNTEAFF. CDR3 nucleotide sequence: TGTGCCAGCAGTTATGTACCGGGGCAGCTGAACACTGAAGCTTTCTTT.

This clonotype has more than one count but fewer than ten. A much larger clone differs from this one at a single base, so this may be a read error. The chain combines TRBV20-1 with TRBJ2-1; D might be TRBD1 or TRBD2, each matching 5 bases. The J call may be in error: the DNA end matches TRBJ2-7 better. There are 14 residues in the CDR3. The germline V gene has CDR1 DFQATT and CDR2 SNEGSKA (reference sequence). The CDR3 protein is CSARTGAAYNEQYF. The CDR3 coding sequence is TGCAGTGCTAGGACCGGGGCAGCCTACAATGAGCAGTACTTC.